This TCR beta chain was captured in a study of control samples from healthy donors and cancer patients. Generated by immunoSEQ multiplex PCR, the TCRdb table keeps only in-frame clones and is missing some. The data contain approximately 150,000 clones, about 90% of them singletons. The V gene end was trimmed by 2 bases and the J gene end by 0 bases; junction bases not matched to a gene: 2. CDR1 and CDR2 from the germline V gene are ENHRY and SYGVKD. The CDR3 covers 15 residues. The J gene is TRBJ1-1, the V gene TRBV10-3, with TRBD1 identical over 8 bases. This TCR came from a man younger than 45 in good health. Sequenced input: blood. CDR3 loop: CAISERTGMNTEAFF. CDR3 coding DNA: TGTGCCATCAGTGAGCGGACAGGGATGAACACTGAAGCTTTCTTT.